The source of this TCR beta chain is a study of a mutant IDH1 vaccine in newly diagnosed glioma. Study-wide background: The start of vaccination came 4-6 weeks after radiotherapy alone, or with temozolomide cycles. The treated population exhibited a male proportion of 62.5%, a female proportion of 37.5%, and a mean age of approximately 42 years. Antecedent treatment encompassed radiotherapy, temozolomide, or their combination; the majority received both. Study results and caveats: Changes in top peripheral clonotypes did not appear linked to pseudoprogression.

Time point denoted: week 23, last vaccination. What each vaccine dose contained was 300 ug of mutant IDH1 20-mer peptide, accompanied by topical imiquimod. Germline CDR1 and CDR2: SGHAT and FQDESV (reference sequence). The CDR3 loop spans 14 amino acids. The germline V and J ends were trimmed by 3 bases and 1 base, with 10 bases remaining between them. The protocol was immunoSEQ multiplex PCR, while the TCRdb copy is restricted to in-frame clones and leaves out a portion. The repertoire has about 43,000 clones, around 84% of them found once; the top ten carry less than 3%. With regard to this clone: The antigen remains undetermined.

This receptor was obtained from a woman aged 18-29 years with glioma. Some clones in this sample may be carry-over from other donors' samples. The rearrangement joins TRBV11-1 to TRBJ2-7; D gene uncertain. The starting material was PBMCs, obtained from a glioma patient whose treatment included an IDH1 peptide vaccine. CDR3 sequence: CASSLPRASYEQYF. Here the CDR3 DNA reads TGTGCCAGCAGCTTGCCCCGGGCATCCTACGAGCAGTACTTC.